This entry concerns a single T cell receptor (beta chain). The CDR3 runs to 16 residues. In germline, CDR1 is LGHNA, CDR2 YNFKEQ. V was shortened by 1 base and J by 10 bases, with 20 bases between the two germline ends. The sample comes from a study of blood T cell repertoires in COVID-19. Study-wide context: The samples span acute and convalescent COVID-19 from the United States, Italy and Spain.

Assay used: immunoSEQ multiplex PCR; TCRdb lists only in-frame clones, some missing. Of about 110,000 clones in the sample, roughly 80% were seen once. J is TRBJ2-1 and V is TRBV4-2; D possibly corresponds to TRBD2 (6 bases). The specimen sequenced was peripheral blood. This clonotype was obtained from a woman aged 55 to 70 with acute or convalescent COVID-19. The CDR3 reads CASSQVSGDREKEQFF. CDR3 nucleotide sequence: TGTGCCAGCAGCCAAGTTTCGGGGGACCGCGAAAAGGAGCAGTTCTTC.